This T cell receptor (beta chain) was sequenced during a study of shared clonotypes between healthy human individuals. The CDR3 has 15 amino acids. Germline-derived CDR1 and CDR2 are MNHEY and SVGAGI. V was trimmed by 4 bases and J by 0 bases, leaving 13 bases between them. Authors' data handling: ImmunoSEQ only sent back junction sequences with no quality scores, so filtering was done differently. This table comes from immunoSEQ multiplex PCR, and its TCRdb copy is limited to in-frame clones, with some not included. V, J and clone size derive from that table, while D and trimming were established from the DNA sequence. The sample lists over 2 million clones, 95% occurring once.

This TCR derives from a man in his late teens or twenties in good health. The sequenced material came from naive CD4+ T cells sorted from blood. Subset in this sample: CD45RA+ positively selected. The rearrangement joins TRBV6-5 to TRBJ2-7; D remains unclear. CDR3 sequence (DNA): TGTGCCAGCAGTTCGCGGACGGTTAGCTCCTACGAGCAGTACTTC. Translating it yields CASSSRTVSSYEQYF.